This T cell receptor beta chain is from a study of cytomegalovirus exposure and HLA in healthy donors. Regarding this clone: Its antigen is undetermined.

Primers for the PCR totalled 60 Vbeta and 13 Jbeta. The protocol was immunoSEQ multiplex PCR, while the TCRdb copy is restricted to in-frame clones and leaves out a portion. This table has about 190,000 clones, roughly 73% appearing once. Study-wide results and caveats: HLA-A and HLA-B allele assignments for most subjects were reportedly predicted accurately using TCR beta sequences.

Between the trimmed V and J ends, which lost 2 bases and 7 bases, there was a span of 5 bases. The germline V gene encodes CDR1 WSHSY and CDR2 SAAADI. The CDR3 sequence is 11 residues long. The rearrangement links TRBV10-2 to TRBJ1-1, with D hard to call. The sequencing sample was made of PBMCs. This clonotype was sampled from a woman in her 30s in good health and CMV-seronegative. The CDR3 DNA reads TGCGCCAGCAGTGAGGCGATTGAAGCTTTCTTT. Translation: CASSEAIEAFF.